This T cell receptor (beta chain) was obtained from a study of cytomegalovirus exposure and HLA in healthy donors. For the study at large: The roughly 110 validation repertoires were produced on the same platform as the roughly 670 repertoires of the first cohort. This was reported in a later analysis. Findings and limits, study-wide: Altogether, 150 to 200 TCR beta chains were recorded as cytomegalovirus-associated.

Measured with immunoSEQ multiplex PCR; TCRdb has only the in-frame clones, and not every one. The sample has 100,000 to 130,000 clones, approximately 94% seen once. With respect to this clone: The antigen remains unidentified.

The donors formed part of the approximately 120-subject validation cohort, distinct from the approximately 670-subject first cohort. Germline-derived CDR1 and CDR2 are GTSNPN and SVGIG (reference sequence). CDR3 length: 14 residues. V was cut by 3 bases and J by 6 bases, with 15 bases left in between. This clonotype was sampled from a woman in her late teens or twenties in good health and CMV-seronegative. Sequencing was carried out using PBMCs. This chain connects TRBV30 to TRBJ2-4, with D possibly being TRBD2 (5 bases). The CDR3: CAWSTTGIINIQYF. Written as DNA, the CDR3 is TGTGCCTGGAGCACCACCGGGATAATAAACATTCAGTACTTC. Filled out from reference TRBV30 and TRBJ2-4, the complete variable domain reads SQTIHQWPATLVQPVGSPLSLECTVEGTSNPNLYWYRQAAGRGLQLLFYSVGIGQISSEVPQNLSASRPQDRQFILSSKKLLLSDSGFYLCAWSTTGIINIQYFGAGTRLSVL.